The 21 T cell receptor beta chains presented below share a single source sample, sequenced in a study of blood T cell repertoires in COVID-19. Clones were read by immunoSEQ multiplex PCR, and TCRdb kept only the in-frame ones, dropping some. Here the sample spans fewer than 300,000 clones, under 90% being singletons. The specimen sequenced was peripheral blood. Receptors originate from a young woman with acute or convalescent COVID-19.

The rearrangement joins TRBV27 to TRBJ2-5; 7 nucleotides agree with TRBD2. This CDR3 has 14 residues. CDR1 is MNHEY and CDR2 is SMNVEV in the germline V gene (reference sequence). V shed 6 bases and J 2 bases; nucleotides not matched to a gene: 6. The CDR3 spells CASRPLADQETQYF. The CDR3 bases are TGTGCCAGCAGGCCGCTAGCGGATCAAGAGACCCAGTACTTC.

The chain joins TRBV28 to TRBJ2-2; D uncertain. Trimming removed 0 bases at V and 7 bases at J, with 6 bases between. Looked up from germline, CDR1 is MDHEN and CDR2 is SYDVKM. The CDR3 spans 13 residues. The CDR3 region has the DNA TGTGCCAGCAGTTTATGGCGTAACGGGGAGCTGTTTTTT. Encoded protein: CASSLWRNGELFF.

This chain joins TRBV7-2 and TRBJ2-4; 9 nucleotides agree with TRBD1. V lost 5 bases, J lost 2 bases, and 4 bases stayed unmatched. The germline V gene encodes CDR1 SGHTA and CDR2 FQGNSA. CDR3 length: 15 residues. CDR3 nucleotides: TGTGCCAGCAGCCCCGGGACAGGGCCCAAAAACATTCAGTACTTC. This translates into CASSPGTGPKNIQYF.

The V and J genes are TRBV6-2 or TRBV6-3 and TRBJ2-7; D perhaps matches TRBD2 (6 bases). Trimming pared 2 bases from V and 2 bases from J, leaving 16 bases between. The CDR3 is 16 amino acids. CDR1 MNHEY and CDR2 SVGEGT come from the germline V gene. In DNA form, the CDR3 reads TGTGCCAGCAGTTACCCCACGGGGACTGCGACCTACGAGCAGTACTTC. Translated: CASSYPTGTATYEQYF.

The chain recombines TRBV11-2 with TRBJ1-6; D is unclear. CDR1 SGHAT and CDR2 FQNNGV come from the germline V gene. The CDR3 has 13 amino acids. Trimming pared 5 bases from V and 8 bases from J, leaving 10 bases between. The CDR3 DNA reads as TGTGCCAGCAGCCCTTTCGGGGATTCACCCCTCCACTTT. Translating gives CASSPFGDSPLHF.

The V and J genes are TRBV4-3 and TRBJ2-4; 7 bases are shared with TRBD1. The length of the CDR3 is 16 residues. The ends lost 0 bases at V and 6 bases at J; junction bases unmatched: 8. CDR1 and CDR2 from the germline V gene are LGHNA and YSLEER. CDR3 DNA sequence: TGCGCCAGCAGCCAAGATCGGGGACAGCTAACAAACATTCAGTACTTC. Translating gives CASSQDRGQLTNIQYF.

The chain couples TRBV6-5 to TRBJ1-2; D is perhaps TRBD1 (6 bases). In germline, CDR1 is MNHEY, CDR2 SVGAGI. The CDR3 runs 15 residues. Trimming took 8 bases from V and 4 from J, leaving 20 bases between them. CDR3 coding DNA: TGTGCCAGCCTTCCGGCAGGGGCCGGAGGCTATGGCTACACCTTC. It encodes CASLPAGAGGYGYTF.

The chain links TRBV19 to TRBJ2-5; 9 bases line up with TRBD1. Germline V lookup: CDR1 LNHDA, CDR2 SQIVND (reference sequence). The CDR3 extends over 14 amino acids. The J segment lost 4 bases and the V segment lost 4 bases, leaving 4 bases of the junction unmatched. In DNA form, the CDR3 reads TGTGCCAGTAGTACCACAGGGGGCACAGAGACCCAGTACTTC. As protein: CASSTTGGTETQYF. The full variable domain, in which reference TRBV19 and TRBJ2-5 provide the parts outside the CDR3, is DGGITQSPKYLFRKEGQNVTLSCEQNLNHDAMYWYRQDPGQGLRLIYYSQIVNDFQKGDIAEGYSVSREKKESFPLTVTSAQKNPTAFYLCASSTTGGTETQYFGPGTRLLVL.

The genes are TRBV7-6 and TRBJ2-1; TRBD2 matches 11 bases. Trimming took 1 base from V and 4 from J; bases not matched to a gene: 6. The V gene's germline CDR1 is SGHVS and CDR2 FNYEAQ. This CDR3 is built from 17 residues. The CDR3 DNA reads TGTGCCAGCAGCTTAGGGCCTAGCGGGAGGAGATACAATGAGCAGTTCTTC. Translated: CASSLGPSGRRYNEQFF. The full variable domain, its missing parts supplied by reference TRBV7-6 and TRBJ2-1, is GAGVSQSPRYKVTKRGQDVALRCDPISGHVSLYWYRQALGQGPEFLTYFNYEAQQDKSGLPNDRFSAERPEGSISTLTIQRTEQRDSAMYRCASSLGPSGRRYNEQFFGPGTRLTVL.

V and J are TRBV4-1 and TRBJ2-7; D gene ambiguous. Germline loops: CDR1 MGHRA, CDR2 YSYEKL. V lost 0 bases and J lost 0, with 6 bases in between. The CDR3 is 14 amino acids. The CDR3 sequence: CASSQETLSYEQYF. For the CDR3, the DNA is TGCGCCAGCAGCCAAGAGACACTCTCCTACGAGCAGTACTTC.

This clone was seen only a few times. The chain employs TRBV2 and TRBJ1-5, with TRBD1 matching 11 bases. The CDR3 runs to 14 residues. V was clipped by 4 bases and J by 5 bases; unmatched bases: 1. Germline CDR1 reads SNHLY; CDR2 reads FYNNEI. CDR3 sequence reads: CASSGTGGYQPQHF. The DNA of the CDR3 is TGTGCCAGCAGTGGGACAGGGGGCTATCAGCCCCAGCATTTT.

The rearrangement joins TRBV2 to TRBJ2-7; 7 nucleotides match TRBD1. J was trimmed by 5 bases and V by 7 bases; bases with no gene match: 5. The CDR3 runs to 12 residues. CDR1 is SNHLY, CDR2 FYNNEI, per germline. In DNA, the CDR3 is TGTGCCAGCATTACGACAGGGAACGAGCAGTACTTC. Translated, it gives CASITTGNEQYF.

CDR3 sequence: CASSETGESTEAFF. In DNA, the CDR3 is TGTGCCAGCAGTGAAACGGGAGAGAGCACTGAAGCTTTCTTT. This chain joins TRBV2 and TRBJ1-1; no reliable D call. The CDR3 totals 14 residues. The germline V gene has CDR1 SNHLY and CDR2 FYNNEI. V was shortened by 2 bases and J by 4 bases, with 11 bases between the two germline ends.

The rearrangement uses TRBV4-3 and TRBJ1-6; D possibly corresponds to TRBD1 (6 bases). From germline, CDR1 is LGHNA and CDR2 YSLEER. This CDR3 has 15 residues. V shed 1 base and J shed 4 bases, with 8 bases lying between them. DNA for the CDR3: TGCGCCAGCAGCCAAGGGACAGATTATAATTCACCCCTCCACTTT. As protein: CASSQGTDYNSPLHF.

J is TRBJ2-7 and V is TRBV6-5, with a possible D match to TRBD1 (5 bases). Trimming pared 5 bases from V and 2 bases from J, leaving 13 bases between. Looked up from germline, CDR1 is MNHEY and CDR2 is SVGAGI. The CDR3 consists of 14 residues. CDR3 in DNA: TGTGCCAGCAGTCCAGGACAACAAACCTACGAGCAGTACTTC. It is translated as CASSPGQQTYEQYF.

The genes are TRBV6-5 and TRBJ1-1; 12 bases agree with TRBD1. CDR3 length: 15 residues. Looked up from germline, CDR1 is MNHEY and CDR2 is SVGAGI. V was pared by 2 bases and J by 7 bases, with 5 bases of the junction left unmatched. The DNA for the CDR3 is TGTGCCAGCAGTTACGGGACAGGGGGCACGGGTGAAGCTTTCTTT. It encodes CASSYGTGGTGEAFF.

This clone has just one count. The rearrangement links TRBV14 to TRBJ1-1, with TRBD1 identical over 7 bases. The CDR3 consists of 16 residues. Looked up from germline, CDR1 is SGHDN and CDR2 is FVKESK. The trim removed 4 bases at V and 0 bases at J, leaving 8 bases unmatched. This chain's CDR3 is CASSPRPGQMNTEAFF. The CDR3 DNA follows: TGTGCCAGCAGCCCCAGGCCGGGACAGATGAACACTGAAGCTTTCTTT.

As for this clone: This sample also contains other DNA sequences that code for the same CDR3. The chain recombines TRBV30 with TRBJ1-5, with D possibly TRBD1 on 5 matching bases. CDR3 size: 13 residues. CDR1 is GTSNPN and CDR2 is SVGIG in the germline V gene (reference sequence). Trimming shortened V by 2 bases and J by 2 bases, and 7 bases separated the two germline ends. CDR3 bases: TGTGCCTGGAGTCTACAGGGCAATCAGCCCCAGCATTTT. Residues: CAWSLQGNQPQHF. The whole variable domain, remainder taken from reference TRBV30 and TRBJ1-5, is SQTIHQWPATLVQPVGSPLSLECTVEGTSNPNLYWYRQAAGRGLQLLFYSVGIGQISSEVPQNLSASRPQDRQFILSSKKLLLSDSGFYLCAWSLQGNQPQHFGDGTRLSIL.

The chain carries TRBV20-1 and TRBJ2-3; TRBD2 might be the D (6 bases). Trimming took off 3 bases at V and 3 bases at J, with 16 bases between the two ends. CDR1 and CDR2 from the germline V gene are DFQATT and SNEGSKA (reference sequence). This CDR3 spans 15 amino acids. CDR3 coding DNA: TGCAGTGCTAGTAACCCCACGGGAGCGACAGATACGCAGTATTTT. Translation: CSASNPTGATDTQYF.

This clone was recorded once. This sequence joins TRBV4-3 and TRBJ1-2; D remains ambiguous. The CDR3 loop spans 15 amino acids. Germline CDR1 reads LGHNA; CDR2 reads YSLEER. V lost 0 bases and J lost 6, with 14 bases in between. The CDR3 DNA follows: TGCGCCAGCAGCCAAGATCGTCCAGGCCTCAATGGCTACACCTTC. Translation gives CASSQDRPGLNGYTF.

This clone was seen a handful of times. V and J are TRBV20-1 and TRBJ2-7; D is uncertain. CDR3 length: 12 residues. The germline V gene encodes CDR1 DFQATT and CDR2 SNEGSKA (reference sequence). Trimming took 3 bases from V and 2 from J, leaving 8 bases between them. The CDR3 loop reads CSASQQPYEQYF. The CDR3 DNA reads TGCAGTGCTAGTCAACAGCCCTACGAGCAGTACTTC.